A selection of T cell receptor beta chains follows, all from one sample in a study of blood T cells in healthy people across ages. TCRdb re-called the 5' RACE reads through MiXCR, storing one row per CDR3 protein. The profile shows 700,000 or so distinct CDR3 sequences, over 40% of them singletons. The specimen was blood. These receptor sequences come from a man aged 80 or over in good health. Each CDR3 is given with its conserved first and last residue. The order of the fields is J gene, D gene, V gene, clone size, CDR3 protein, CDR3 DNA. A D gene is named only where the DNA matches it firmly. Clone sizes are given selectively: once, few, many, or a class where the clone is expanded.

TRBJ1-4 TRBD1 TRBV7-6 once CVSSLFHTGGNEKLFF TGTGTCAGCAGCTTATTCCACACAGGGGGCAATGAAAAACTGTTTTTT
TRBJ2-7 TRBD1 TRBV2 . CASLRGGQPGQRTYEQYF TGTGCCAGCCTACGAGGGGGCCAGCCGGGACAGCGAACCTACGAGCAGTACTTC
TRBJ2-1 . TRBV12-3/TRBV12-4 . CASGNRAGRNEQFF TGTGCCAGCGGCAACAGGGCTGGTCGCAATGAGCAGTTCTTC
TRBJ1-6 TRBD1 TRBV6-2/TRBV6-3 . CASSTGQGHSPLHF TGTGCCAGCAGTACGGGACAGGGGCATTCACCCCTCCACTTT
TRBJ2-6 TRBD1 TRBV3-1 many CASSQYDRGLSSGANVLTF TGTGCCAGCAGCCAATATGACAGGGGGTTAAGCTCTGGGGCCAACGTCCTGACTTTC
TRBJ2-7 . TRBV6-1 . CASSDWDEQYF TGTGCCAGCAGTGATTGGGACGAGCAGTACTTC
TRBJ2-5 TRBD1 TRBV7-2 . CASSSRTGRRSETQYF TGTGCCAGCAGCTCAAGGACAGGACGTCGCTCAGAGACCCAGTACTTC
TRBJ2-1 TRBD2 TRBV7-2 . CASSRSGRAYNEQFF TGTGCCAGCAGCCGGAGCGGGAGGGCCTACAATGAGCAGTTCTTC
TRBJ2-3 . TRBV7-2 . CASSLDGANTDAQYF TGTGCCAGCAGCTTAGATGGTGCCAACACAGATGCGCAGTATTTT
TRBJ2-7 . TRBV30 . CAWSPPLELGLYEQYF TGTGCCTGGAGTCCCCCCCTCGAGCTGGGACTCTACGAGCAGTACTTC
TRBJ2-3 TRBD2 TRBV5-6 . CASSLTGGGTDTQYF TGTGCCAGCAGCTTGACGGGGGGTGGCACAGATACGCAGTATTTT
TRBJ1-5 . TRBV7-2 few CASSLGPVNSNQPQHF TGTGCCAGCAGCTTAGGGCCAGTAAATAGCAATCAGCCCCAGCATTTT
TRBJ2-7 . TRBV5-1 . CASSLDSVPEYF TGCGCCAGCAGCCTTGACAGCGTTCCCGAGTACTTC
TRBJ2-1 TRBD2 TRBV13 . CASSFSSGGAGVRDGQFF TGTGCCAGCAGCTTCAGTAGCGGGGGGGCCGGGGTTAGGGATGGGCAGTTCTTC
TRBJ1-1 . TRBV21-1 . CASVDTEAFF TGTGCCAGCGTGGACACTGAAGCTTTCTTT
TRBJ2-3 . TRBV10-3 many CAISVSRDRTDTQYF TGTGCCATCAGTGTGTCTAGGGACCGCACAGATACGCAGTATTTT
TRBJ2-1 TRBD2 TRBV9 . CASSVDGSGGHNEQFF TGTGCCAGCAGCGTAGATGGTAGCGGGGGCCACAATGAGCAGTTCTTC
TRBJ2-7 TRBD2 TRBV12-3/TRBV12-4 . CASSLTSGGMYEQYF TGTGCCAGCAGTTTAACTAGCGGGGGGATGTACGAGCAGTACTTC
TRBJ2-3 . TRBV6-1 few CASSTSDPPDTQYF TGTGCCAGCAGTACCTCAGACCCTCCAGATACGCAGTATTTT
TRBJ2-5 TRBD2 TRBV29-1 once CSVRTTAGARRKQYF TGCAGCGTACGCACTACAGCGGGAGCTAGGAGGAAGCAGTACTTC
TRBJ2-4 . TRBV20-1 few CSAREREVKNIQYF TGCAGTGCTAGAGAGCGGGAAGTCAAAAACATTCAGTACTTC